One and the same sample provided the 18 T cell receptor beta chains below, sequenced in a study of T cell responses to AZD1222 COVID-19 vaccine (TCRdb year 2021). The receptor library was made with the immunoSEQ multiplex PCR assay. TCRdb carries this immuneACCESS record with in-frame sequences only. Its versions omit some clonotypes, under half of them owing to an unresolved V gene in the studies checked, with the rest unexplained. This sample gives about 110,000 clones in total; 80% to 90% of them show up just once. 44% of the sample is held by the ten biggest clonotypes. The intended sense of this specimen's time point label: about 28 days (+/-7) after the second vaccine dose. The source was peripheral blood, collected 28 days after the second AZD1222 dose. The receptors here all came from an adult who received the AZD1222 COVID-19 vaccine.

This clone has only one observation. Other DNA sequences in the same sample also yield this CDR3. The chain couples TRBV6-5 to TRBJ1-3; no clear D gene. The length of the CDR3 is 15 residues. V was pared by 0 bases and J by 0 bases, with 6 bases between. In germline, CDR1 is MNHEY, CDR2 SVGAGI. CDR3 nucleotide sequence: TGTGCCAGCAGTTACTCGACCGGCTCTGGAAACACCATATATTTT. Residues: CASSYSTGSGNTIYF.

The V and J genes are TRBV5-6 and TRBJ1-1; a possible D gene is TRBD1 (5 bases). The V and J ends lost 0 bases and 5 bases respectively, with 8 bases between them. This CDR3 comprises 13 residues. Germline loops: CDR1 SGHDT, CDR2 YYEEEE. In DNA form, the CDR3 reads TGTGCCAGCAGCTTGGTAGGGGCGACTGAAGCTTTCTTT. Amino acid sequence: CASSLVGATEAFF. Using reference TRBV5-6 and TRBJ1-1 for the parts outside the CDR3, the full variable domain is DAGVTQSPTHLIKTRGQQVTLRCSPKSGHDTVSWYQQALGQGPQFIFQYYEEEERQRGNFPDRFSGHQFPNYSSELNVNALLLGDSALYLCASSLVGATEAFFGQGTRLTVV.

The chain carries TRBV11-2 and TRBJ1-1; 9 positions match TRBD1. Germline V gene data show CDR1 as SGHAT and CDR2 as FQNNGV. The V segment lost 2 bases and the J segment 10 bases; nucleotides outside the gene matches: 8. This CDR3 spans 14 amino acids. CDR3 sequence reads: CASSLPRQGVGAFF. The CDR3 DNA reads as TGTGCCAGCAGCTTACCGCGACAGGGGGTAGGAGCTTTCTTT.

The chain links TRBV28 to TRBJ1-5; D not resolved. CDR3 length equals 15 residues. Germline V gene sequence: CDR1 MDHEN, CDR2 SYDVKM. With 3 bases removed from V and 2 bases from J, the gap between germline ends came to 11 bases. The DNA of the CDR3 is TGTGCCAGCAGTTTTTTATCGAGCGGCAATCAGCCCCAGCATTTT. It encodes CASSFLSSGNQPQHF. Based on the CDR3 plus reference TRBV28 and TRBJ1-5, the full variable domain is DVKVTQSSRYLVKRTGEKVFLECVQDMDHENMFWYRQDPGLGLRLIYFSYDVKMKEKGDIPEGYSVSREKKERFSLILESASTNQTSMYLCASSFLSSGNQPQHFGDGTRLSIL.

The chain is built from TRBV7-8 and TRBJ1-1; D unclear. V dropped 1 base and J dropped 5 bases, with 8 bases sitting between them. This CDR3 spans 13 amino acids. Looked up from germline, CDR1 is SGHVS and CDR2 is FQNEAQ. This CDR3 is CASSLEWRTEAFF. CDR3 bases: TGTGCCAGCAGCTTAGAGTGGAGGACTGAAGCTTTCTTT.

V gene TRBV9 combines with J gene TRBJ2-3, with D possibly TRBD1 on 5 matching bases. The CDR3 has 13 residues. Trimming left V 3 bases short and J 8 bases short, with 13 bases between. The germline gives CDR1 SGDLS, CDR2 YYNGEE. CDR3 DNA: TGTGCCAGCAGCGGAGCCCAACAGGTTACGCAGTATTTT. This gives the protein CASSGAQQVTQYF.

The CDR3 reads CASSLKRYYGYTF. CDR3 nucleotides: TGTGCCAGCAGCCTCAAGAGGTACTATGGCTACACCTTC. The chain carries TRBV7-9 and TRBJ1-2; D is ambiguous. Germline-derived CDR1 and CDR2 are SEHNR and FQNEAQ (reference sequence). Trimming shortened V by 5 bases and J by 3 bases, and 10 bases separated the two germline ends. The CDR3 is made up of 13 amino acids.

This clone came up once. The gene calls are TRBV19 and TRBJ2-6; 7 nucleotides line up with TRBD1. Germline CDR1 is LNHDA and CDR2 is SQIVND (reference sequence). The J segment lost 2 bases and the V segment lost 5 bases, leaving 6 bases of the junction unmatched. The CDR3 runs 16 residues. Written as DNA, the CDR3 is TGTGCCAGTAGTCCGACAGGGTTCGCTGGGGCCAACGTCCTGACTTTC. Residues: CASSPTGFAGANVLTF.

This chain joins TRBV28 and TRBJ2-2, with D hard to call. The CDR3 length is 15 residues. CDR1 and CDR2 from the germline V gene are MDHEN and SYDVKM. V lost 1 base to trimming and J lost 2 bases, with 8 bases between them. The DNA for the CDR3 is TGTGCCAGCAGTTTATATACAGACAACACCGGGGAGCTGTTTTTT. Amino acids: CASSLYTDNTGELFF.

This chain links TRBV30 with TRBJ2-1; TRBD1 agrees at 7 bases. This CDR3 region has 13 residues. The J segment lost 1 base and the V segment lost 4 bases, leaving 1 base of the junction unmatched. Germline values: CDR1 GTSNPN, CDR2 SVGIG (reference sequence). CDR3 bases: TGTGCCTGGAACAGGGGTTCCTACAATGAGCAGTTCTTC. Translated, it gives CAWNRGSYNEQFF.

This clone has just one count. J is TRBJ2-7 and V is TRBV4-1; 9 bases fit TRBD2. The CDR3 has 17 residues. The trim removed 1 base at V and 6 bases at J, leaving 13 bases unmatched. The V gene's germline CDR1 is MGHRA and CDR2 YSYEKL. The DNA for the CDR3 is TGCGCCAGCAGCCAAGTGGTCCCTATAGCGGGAGAATTCGAGCAGTACTTC. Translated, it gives CASSQVVPIAGEFEQYF.

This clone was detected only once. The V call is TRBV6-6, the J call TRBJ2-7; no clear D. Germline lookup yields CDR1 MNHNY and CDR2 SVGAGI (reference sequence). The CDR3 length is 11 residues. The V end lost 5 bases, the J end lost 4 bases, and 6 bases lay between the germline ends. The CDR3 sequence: CASSETYEQYF. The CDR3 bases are TGTGCCAGCAGTGAGACTTACGAGCAGTACTTC.

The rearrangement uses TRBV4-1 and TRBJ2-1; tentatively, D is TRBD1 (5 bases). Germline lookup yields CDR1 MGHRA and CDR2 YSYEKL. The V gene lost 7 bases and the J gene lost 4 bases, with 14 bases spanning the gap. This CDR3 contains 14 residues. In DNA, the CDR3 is TGCGCCAGCAAAGGGGCCGACCCTTACAATGAGCAGTTCTTC. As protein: CASKGADPYNEQFF.

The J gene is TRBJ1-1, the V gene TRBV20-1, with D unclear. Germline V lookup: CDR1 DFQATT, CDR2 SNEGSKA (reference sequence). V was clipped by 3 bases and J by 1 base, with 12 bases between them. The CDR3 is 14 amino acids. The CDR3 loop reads CSASSPTQNTEAFF. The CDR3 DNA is TGCAGTGCTAGTTCCCCGACCCAGAACACTGAAGCTTTCTTT.

DNA for the CDR3: TGTGCCAGCAATCCCCTCGAGGGGATGAACACTGAAGCTTTCTTT. Protein product: CASNPLEGMNTEAFF. The chain employs TRBV28 and TRBJ1-1; maybe TRBD1 (5 bases). CDR1 is MDHEN and CDR2 is SYDVKM in the germline V gene. Trimming took 7 bases from V and 0 from J, leaving 15 bases between them. This CDR3 has 15 residues.

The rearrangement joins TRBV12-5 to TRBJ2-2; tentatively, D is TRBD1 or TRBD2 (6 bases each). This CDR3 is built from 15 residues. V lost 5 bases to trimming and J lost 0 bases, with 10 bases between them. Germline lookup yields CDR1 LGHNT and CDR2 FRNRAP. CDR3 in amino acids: CASGRGESNTGELFF. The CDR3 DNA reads TGTGCTAGTGGTAGGGGGGAGTCGAACACCGGGGAGCTGTTTTTT.

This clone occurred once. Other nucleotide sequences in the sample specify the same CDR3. This chain's CDR3 is CASSYGGQETQYF. Here the CDR3 DNA reads TGTGCCAGCAGTTACGGGGGCCAAGAGACCCAGTACTTC. The chain carries TRBV6-5 and TRBJ2-5, with D perhaps given as TRBD1 or TRBD2 (5 bases each). The ends were cut back, 2 bases at V and 1 base at J, with 5 bases in the middle. The germline gives CDR1 MNHEY, CDR2 SVGAGI. The length of the CDR3 is 13 residues.

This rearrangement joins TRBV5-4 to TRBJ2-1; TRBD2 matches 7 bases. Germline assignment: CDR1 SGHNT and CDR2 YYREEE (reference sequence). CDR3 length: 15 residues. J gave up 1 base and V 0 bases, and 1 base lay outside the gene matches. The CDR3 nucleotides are TGTGCCAGCAGCTTGGACGGGAGGTCCTACAATGAGCAGTTCTTC. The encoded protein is CASSLDGRSYNEQFF.